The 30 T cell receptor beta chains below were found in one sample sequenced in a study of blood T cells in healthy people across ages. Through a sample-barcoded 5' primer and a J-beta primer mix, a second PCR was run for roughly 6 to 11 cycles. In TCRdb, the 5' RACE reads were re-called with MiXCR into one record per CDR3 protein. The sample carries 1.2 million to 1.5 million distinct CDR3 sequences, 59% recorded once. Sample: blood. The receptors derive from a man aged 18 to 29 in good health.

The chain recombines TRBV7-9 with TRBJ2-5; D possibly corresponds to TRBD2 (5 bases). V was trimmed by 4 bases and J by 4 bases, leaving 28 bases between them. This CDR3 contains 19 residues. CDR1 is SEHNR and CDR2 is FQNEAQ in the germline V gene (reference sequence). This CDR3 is CASSSEEAGDSRAGETQYF. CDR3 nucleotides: TGTGCCAGCAGCTCCGAGGAGGCGGGCGATTCACGGGCGGGAGAGACCCAGTACTTC.

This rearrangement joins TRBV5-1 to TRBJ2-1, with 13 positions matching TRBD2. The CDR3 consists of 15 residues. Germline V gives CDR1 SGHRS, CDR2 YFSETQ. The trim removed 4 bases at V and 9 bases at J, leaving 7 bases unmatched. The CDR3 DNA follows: TGCGCCAGCAGCGCACTAGCGGGAGGGCGGGGTGAGCAGTTCTTC. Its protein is CASSALAGGRGEQFF.

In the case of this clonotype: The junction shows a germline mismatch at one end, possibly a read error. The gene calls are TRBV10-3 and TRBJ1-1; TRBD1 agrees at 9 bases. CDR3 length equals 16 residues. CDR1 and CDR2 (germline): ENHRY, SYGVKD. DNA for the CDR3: TGTGCCGTCAGCCCTACTTCGGACAGGGGACACACTGAAGCTTTCTTT. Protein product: CAVSPTSDRGHTEAFF.

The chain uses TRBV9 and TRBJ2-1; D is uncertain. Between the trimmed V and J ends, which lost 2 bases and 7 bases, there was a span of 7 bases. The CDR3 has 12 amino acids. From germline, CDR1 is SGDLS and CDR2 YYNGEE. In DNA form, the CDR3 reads TGTGCCAGCAGCGTCGTTCGGAATGAGCAGTTCTTC. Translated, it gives CASSVVRNEQFF.

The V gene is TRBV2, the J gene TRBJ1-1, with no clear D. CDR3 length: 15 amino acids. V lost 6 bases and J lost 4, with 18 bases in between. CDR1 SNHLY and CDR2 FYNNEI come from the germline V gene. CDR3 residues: CASRDWRQRSTEAFF. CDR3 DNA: TGTGCCAGCAGGGACTGGAGGCAACGGAGCACTGAAGCTTTCTTT. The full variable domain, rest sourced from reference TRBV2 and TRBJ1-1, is EPEVTQTPSHQVTQMGQEVILRCVPISNHLYFYWYRQILGQKVEFLVSFYNNEISEKSEIFDDQFSVERPDGSNFTLKIRSTKLEDSAMYFCASRDWRQRSTEAFFGQGTRLTVV.

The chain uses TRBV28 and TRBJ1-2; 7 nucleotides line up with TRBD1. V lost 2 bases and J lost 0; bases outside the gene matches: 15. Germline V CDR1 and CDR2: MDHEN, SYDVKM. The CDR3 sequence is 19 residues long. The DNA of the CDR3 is TGTGCCAGCAGTTTACGAGGGGGCTGGCACCTTATAGCTAACTATGGCTACACCTTC. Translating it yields CASSLRGGWHLIANYGYTF.

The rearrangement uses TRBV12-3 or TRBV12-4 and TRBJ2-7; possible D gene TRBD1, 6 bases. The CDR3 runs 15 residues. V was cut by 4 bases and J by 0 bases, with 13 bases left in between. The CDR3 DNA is TGTGCCAGCAGTTCCACGGACAGAAGCTCCTACGAGCAGTACTTC. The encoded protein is CASSSTDRSSYEQYF.

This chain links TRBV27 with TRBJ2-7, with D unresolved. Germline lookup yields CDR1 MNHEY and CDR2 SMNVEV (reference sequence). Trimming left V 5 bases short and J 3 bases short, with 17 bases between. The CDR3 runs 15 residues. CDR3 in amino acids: CASSRIVLGGYEQYF. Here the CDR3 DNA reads TGTGCCAGCAGTCGTATCGTGCTAGGTGGCTACGAGCAGTACTTC.

This CDR3 is CSASRLATYEQYF. DNA for the CDR3: TGCAGTGCTAGCCGACTAGCGACTTACGAGCAGTACTTC. J is TRBJ2-7 and V is TRBV20-1, with 8 bases fitting TRBD2. CDR1 DFQATT and CDR2 SNEGSKA come from the germline V gene (reference sequence). The J segment lost 4 bases and the V segment lost 3 bases, leaving 5 bases of the junction unmatched. The CDR3 has 13 residues.

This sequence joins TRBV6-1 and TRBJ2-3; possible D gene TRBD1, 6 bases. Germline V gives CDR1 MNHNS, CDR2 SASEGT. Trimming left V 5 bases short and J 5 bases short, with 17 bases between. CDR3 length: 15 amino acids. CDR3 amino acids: CASSRQEERVDTQYF. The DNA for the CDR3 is TGTGCCAGCAGTAGACAGGAGGAACGTGTAGATACGCAGTATTTT.

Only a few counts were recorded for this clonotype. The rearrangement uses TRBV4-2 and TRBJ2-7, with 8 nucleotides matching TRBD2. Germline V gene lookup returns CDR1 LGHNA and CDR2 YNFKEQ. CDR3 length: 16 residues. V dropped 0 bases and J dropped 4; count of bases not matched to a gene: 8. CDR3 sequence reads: CASSQDRPGLGYEQYF. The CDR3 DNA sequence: TGTGCCAGCAGCCAAGATAGGCCGGGACTAGGTTACGAGCAGTACTTC.

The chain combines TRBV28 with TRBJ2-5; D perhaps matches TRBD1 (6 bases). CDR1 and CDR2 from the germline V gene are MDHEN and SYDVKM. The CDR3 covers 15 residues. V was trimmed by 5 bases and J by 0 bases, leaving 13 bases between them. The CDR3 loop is CASSRDIMYQETQYF. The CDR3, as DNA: TGTGCCAGCAGTCGGGACATCATGTACCAAGAGACCCAGTACTTC.

As DNA, the CDR3 is TGTGCCAGCAGCAGCGTATCACGGAATGAGCAGTTCTTC. Protein: CASSSVSRNEQFF. The genes are TRBV9 and TRBJ2-1; D remains ambiguous. CDR3 length: 13 residues. The germline gives CDR1 SGDLS, CDR2 YYNGEE. Trimming took off 4 bases at V and 7 bases at J, with 12 bases between the two ends. Full variable domain (missing parts from reference TRBV9 and TRBJ2-1): DSGVTQTPKHLITATGQRVTLRCSPRSGDLSVYWYQQSLDQGLQFLIQYYNGEERAKGNILERFSAQQFPDLHSELNLSSLELGDSALYFCASSSVSRNEQFFGPGTRLTVL.

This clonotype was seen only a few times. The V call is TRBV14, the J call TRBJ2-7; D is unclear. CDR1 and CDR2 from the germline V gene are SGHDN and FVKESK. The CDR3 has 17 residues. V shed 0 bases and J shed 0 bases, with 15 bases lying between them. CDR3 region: CASSQEYDTKSSYEQYF. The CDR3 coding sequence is TGTGCCAGCAGCCAAGAATATGACACGAAGAGCTCCTACGAGCAGTACTTC.

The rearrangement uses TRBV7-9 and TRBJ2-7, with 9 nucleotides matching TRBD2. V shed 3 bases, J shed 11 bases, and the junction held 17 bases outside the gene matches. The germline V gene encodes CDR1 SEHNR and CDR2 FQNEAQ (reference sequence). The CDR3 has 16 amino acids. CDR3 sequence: CASSFSRGGLEETEYF. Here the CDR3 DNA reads TGTGCCAGCAGCTTCTCGCGGGGGGGTTTGGAGGAGACCGAGTACTTC.

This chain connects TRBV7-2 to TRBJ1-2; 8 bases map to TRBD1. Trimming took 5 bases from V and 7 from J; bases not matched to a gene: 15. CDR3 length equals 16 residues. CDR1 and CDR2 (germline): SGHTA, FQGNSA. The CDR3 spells CASSRLPGQEERGYTF. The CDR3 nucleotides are TGTGCCAGCAGCCGACTCCCGGGACAGGAGGAGCGTGGCTACACCTTC.

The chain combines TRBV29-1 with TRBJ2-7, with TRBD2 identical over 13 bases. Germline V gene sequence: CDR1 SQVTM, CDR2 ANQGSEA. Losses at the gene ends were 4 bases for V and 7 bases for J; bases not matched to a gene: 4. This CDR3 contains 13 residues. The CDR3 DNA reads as TGCAGCGTTGTCGGACTAGCGGGAGTTGAGCAGTACTTC. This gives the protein CSVVGLAGVEQYF.

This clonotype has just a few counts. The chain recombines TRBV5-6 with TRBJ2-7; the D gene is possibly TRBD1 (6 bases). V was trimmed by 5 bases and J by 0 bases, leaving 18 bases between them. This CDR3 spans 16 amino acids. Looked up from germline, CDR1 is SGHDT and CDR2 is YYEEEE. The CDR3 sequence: CASSPLGAPSSYEQYF. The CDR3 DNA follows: TGTGCCAGCAGTCCGCTGGGGGCGCCCAGCTCCTACGAGCAGTACTTC.

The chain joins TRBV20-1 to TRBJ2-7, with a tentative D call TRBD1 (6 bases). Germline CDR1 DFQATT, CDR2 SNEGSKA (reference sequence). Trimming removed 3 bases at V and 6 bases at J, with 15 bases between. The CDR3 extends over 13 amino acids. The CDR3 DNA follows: TGCAGTGCTAGTACCCCAGGGGCCGTCGAGCAGTACTTC. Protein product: CSASTPGAVEQYF.

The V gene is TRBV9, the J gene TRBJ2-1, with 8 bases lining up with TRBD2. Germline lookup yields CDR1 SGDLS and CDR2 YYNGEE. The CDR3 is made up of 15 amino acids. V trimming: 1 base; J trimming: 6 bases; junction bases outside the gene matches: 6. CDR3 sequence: CASSVTAGASNEQFF. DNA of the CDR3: TGTGCCAGCAGCGTAACAGCGGGGGCCTCCAATGAGCAGTTCTTC.

The CDR3 spells CASSDRDRPRIWDGYTF. The CDR3 DNA follows: TGTGCCAGCAGTGACCGGGACAGGCCCCGTATATGGGATGGCTACACCTTC. The chain couples TRBV6-1 to TRBJ1-2; 8 positions agree with TRBD1. J was trimmed by 6 bases and V by 3 bases; bases with no gene match: 15. The CDR3 length is 17 residues. Germline V gene lookup returns CDR1 MNHNS and CDR2 SASEGT.

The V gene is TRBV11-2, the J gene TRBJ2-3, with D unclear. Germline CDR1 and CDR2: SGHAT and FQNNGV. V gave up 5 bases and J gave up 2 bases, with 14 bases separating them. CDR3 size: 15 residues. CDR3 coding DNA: TGTGCCAGCAGCCCAGTCGCAGTGCCCACAGATACGCAGTATTTT. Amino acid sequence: CASSPVAVPTDTQYF.

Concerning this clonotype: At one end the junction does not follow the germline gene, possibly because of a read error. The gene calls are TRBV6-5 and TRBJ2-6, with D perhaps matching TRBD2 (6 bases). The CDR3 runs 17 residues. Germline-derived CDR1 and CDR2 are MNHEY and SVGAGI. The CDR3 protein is CASSSSPAGSGANVQTF. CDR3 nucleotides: TGTGCCAGCAGTTCCTCTCCTGCGGGGTCTGGGGCCAACGTCCAGACTTTC.

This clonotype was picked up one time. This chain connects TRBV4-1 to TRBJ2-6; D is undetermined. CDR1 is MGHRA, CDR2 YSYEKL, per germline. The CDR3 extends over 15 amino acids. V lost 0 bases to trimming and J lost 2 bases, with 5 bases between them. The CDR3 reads CASSQELTGANVLTF. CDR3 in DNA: TGCGCCAGCAGCCAAGAACTGACTGGGGCCAACGTCCTGACTTTC.

CDR3 DNA: TGTGCCACCAGCGGGGGAGGATCATATGGCTACACCTTC. As protein: CATSGGGSYGYTF. The chain uses TRBV15 and TRBJ1-2; TRBD1 might be the D (5 bases). Trimming took 5 bases from V and 5 from J, leaving 12 bases between them. CDR3 length equals 13 residues. Germline V CDR1 and CDR2: LNHNV, YYDKDF (reference sequence). The variable domain in full, with the rest retrieved from reference TRBV15 and TRBJ1-2, is DAMVIQNPRYQVTQFGKPVTLSCSQTLNHNVMYWYQQKSSQAPKLLFHYYDKDFNNEADTPDNFQSRRPNTSFCFLDIRSPGLGDTAMYLCATSGGGSYGYTFGSGTRLTVV.

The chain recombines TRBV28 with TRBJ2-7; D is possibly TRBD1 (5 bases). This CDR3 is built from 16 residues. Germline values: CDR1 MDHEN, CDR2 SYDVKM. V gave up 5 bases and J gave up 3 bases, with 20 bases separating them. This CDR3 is CASSTVGAKRGYEQYF. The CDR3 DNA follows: TGTGCCAGCAGTACTGTTGGGGCTAAAAGAGGCTACGAGCAGTACTTC.

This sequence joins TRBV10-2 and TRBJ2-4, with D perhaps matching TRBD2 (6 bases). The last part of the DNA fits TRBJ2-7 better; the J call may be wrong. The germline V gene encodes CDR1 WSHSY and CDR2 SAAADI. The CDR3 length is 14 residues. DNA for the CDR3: TGCGCCAGCCTTTTACAGTCGGGGGAATACGAGCAGTACTTC. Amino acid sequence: CASLLQSGEYEQYF.

Here the CDR3 reads CASSYRPVATNEKLFF. The CDR3 DNA sequence: TGCGCCAGCAGCTACCGGCCAGTTGCAACTAATGAAAAACTGTTTTTT. This chain joins TRBV4-3 and TRBJ1-4; no definite D call. Germline CDR1 reads LGHNA; CDR2 reads YSLEER. This CDR3 is built from 16 residues. Trimming stripped 5 bases from V and 0 bases from J, with 13 bases between.

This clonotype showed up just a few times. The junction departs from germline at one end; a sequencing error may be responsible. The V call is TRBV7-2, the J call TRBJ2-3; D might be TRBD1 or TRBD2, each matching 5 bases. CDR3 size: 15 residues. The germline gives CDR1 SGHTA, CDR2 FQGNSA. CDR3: CASSLRDRSTDTQYF. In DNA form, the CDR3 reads TGCGCCAGCAGCCTCCGGGACCGAAGCACAGATACGCAGTATTTT.

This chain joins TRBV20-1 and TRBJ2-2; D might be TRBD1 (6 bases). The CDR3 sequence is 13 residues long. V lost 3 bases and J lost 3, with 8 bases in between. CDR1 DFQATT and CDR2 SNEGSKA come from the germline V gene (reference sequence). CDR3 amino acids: CSASNRDTGELFF. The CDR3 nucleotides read TGCAGTGCTAGTAACAGGGACACCGGGGAGCTGTTTTTT.